The source of this T cell receptor (beta chain) is a study of siplizumab effects on memory and regulatory T cells. Sequenced by immunoSEQ multiplex PCR; TCRdb stores in-frame clones only, minus some. The sample yields around 72,000 clones, less than 95% seen once. This clone was observed a single time. With 1 base removed from V and 7 bases from J, the gap between germline ends came to 11 bases. Germline V gives CDR1 GTSNPN, CDR2 SVGIG (reference sequence). The CDR3 totals 13 residues. Sequences were obtained from CD8+ T cells sorted from blood. The chain links TRBV30 to TRBJ2-1; TRBD2 is a possible D gene (5 bases). This receptor was taken from a human donor in good health. This chain's CDR3 is CAWSELARNEQFF. CDR3 DNA sequence: TGTGCCTGGAGTGAGCTAGCTCGGAATGAGCAGTTCTTC.